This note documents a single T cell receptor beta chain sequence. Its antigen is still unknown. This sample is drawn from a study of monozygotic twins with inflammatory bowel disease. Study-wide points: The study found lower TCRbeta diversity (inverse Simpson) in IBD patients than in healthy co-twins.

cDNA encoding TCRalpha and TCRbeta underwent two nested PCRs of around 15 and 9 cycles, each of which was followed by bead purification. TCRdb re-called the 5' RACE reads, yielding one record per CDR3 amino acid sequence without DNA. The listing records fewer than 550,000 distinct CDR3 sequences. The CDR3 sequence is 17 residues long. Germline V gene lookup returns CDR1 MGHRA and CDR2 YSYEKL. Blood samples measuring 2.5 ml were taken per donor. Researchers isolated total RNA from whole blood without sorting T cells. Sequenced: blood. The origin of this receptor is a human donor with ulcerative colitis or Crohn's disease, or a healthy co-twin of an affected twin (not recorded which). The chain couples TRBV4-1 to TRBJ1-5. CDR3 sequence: CASSQDQRSLSNQPQHF.